Each of the 8 T cell receptor beta chains below was sequenced from the same sample in a study of cytomegalovirus exposure and HLA in healthy donors (dated 2017 in TCRdb). Library preparation used the immunoSEQ multiplex PCR assay. TCRdb holds this immuneACCESS table with in-frame rearrangements only. Some clones are missing; in checked studies, unresolved V genes explain under half, and the rest has no known cause. For this sample the table gives 100,000 to 150,000 clones, of which about 88% were detected only once. Around 1.1% of the sample rests with the top ten. The sequencing sample was made of PBMCs. These receptor sequences come from a woman in her late teens or twenties in good health and CMV-seronegative.

This rearrangement joins TRBV23-1 to TRBJ2-6; D call uncertain. TRBV23-1 has ORF status, its function being uncertain. The CDR3 contains 16 residues. Trimming took off 0 bases at V and 4 bases at J, with 10 bases between the two ends. In DNA, the CDR3 is TGCGCCAGCAGTCAATCGGCAGGAAAGGGGGCCAACGTCCTGACTTTC. Amino acids: CASSQSAGKGANVLTF.

The chain has TRBV30 and TRBJ1-1, with D unclear. The CDR3 covers 15 residues. Looked up from germline, CDR1 is GTSNPN and CDR2 is SVGIG (reference sequence). With 3 bases removed from V and 1 base from J, the gap between germline ends came to 15 bases. The CDR3 DNA reads as TGTGCCTGGAGCGACCCAACTGGAGAGAACACTGAAGCTTTCTTT. Its translation: CAWSDPTGENTEAFF.

V and J are TRBV5-1 and TRBJ2-1; the match to TRBD2 covers 12 bases. Germline V gene data show CDR1 as SGHRS and CDR2 as YFSETQ. The CDR3 runs to 17 residues. The ends lost 3 bases at V and 6 bases at J; junction bases unmatched: 10. The CDR3 is CASSSMPPGLAGNEQFF. For the CDR3, the DNA is TGCGCCAGCAGCTCGATGCCACCGGGACTAGCGGGCAATGAGCAGTTCTTC.

The chain joins TRBV6-1 to TRBJ2-1; D might be TRBD1 (6 bases). CDR1 is MNHNS, CDR2 SASEGT, per germline. Trimming took off 7 bases at V and 4 bases at J, with 14 bases between the two ends. The CDR3 has 14 amino acids. In DNA, the CDR3 is TGTGCCAGCAATCTCCGGGACACGTACAATGAGCAGTTCTTC. This sequence encodes CASNLRDTYNEQFF.

The chain carries TRBV18 and TRBJ2-7; the D is unclear. The CDR3 consists of 14 residues. Trimming stripped 2 bases from V and 5 bases from J, with 13 bases between. CDR1 is KGHSH, CDR2 LQKENI, per germline. The chain's CDR3 is CASSPGSYDNEQYF. In DNA form, the CDR3 reads TGTGCCAGCTCACCAGGTTCTTATGACAACGAGCAGTACTTC.

The V gene is TRBV19, the J gene TRBJ2-1; tentatively, D is TRBD2 (6 bases). This CDR3 spans 16 amino acids. CDR1 is LNHDA, CDR2 SQIVND, per germline (reference sequence). V was pared by 5 bases and J by 0 bases, with 14 bases between. The CDR3 reads CASSFSLASSYNEQFF. DNA of the CDR3: TGTGCCAGTAGTTTCTCTCTAGCGAGCTCCTACAATGAGCAGTTCTTC.

The J gene is TRBJ2-7, the V gene TRBV11-2; D perhaps matches TRBD2 (6 bases). Trimming removed 5 bases at V and 2 bases at J, with 19 bases between. This CDR3 is 16 amino acids long. Germline V gene sequence: CDR1 SGHAT, CDR2 FQNNGV. CDR3 nucleotides: TGTGCCAGCAGCCCGAGCGGGTCGGACTTCACCTACGAGCAGTACTTC. Translating gives CASSPSGSDFTYEQYF.

This chain uses TRBV5-1 with TRBJ1-1; 10 bases are a match to TRBD1. Trimming cost V 4 bases and J 3 bases; bases outside gene matches: 9. The CDR3 is 16 amino acids. CDR1 SGHRS and CDR2 YFSETQ come from the germline V gene. CDR3 sequence: CASSPGQGGIDTEAFF. Here the CDR3 DNA reads TGCGCCAGCAGCCCTGGACAGGGGGGGATCGACACTGAAGCTTTCTTT.